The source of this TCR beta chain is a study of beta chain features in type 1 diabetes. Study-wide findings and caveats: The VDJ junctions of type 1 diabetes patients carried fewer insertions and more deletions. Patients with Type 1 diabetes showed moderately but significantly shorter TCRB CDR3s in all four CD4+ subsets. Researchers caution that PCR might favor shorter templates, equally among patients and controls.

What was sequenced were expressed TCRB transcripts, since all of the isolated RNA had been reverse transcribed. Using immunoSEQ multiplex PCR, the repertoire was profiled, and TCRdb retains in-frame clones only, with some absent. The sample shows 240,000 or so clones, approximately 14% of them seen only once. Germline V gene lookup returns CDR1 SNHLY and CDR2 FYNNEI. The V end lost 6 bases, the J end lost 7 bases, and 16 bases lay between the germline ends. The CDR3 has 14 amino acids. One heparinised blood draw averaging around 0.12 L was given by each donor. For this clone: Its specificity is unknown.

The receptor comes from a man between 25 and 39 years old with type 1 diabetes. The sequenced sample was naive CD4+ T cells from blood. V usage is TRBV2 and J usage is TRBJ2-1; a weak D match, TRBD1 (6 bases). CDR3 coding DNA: TGTGCCAGCAGGAGGGGGAACGAGGGGAATGAGCAGTTCTTC. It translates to CASRRGNEGNEQFF.